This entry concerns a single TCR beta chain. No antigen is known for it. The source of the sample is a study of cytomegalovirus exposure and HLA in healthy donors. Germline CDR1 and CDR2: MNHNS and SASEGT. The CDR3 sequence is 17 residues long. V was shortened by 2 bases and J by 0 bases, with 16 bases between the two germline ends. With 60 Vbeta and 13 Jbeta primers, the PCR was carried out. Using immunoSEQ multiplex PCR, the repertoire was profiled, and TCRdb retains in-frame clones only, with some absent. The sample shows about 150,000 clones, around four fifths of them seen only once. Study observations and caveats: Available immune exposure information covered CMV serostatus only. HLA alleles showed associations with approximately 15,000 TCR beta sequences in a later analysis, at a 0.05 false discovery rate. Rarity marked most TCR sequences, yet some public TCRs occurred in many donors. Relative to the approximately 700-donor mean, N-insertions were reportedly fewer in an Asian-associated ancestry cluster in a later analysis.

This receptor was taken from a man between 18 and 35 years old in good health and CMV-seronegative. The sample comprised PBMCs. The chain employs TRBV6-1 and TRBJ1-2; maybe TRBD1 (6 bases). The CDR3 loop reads CASSELEGGSANYGYTF. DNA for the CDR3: TGTGCCAGCAGTGAATTGGAGGGGGGGTCCGCTAACTATGGCTACACCTTC.